A single sample gave rise to the 9 T cell receptor beta chains below, sequenced in a study of neurological immune-mediated disorders. TCRdb analysed the 5' RACE reads with MiXCR anew, one entry per CDR3 protein. The sample carries about 50,000 distinct CDR3 sequences, over 5.5% recorded once. The sequencing sample was made of CD4+ T cells from blood. The receptors come from a woman aged 18-29 years with multiple sclerosis.

This clonotype was recorded at least ten times. The J gene is TRBJ1-1, the V gene TRBV18; D not certain. V lost 4 bases and J lost 1, with 10 bases in between. CDR1 KGHSH and CDR2 LQKENI come from the germline V gene. This CDR3 region has 14 residues. CDR3: CASSQLDGNTEAFF. The CDR3 bases are TGTGCCAGCTCACAACTGGACGGGAACACTGAAGCTTTCTTT.

This clonotype was observed at least ten times. The rearrangement joins TRBV9 to TRBJ2-5; D not resolved. Trimming cost V 0 bases and J 5 bases, with 11 bases left between them. Looked up from germline, CDR1 is SGDLS and CDR2 is YYNGEE. This CDR3 has 14 residues. The CDR3 here is CASSVAARVETQYF. As DNA, the CDR3 is TGTGCCAGCAGCGTAGCTGCCCGGGTGGAGACCCAGTACTTC.

Ten or more counts support this clonotype. The chain employs TRBV5-1 and TRBJ1-6, with D possibly being TRBD1 (6 bases). Germline CDR1 and CDR2: SGHRS and YFSETQ. The germline V and J ends were trimmed by 5 bases and 7 bases, with 19 bases remaining between them. The CDR3 runs 16 residues. CDR3 sequence: CASSQSSGQVNSPLHF. CDR3 nucleotides: TGCGCCAGCAGTCAATCCTCGGGACAAGTCAATTCACCCCTCCACTTT.

This clonotype was picked up a small number of times. The rearrangement uses TRBV19 and TRBJ1-1; a weak D match, TRBD1 (5 bases). CDR3 length equals 18 residues. V was clipped by 3 bases and J by 10 bases, with 30 bases between them. Germline CDR1 is LNHDA and CDR2 is SQIVND (reference sequence). The CDR3 bases are TGTGCCAGTAGTATTTCGGGGGACCATAGGGACCTTTCGGAGAGAGCTTTCTTT. As protein: CASSISGDHRDLSERAFF.

This clonotype was seen many times. The V gene is TRBV27, the J gene TRBJ2-6, with 7 bases matching TRBD1. The CDR3 totals 16 residues. Germline-derived CDR1 and CDR2 are MNHEY and SMNVEV (reference sequence). J lost 2 bases, V lost 3 bases, and 4 bases had no gene match. In DNA form, the CDR3 reads TGTGCCAGCAGTTTTGGACAGGTCGCTGGGGCCAACGTCCTGACTTTC. It specifies CASSFGQVAGANVLTF.

This clonotype was seen many times. This chain joins TRBV7-9 and TRBJ1-1, with 8 bases lining up with TRBD1. The germline CDR1 and CDR2 sequences are SEHNR and FQNEAQ (reference sequence). V lost 1 base and J lost 6; bases outside the gene matches: 7. CDR3 size: 15 residues. The CDR3 region is CASSLVNRGRPEAFF. The CDR3 DNA reads TGTGCCAGCAGCTTAGTGAACAGGGGGAGGCCTGAAGCTTTCTTT. Full variable domain (missing parts from reference TRBV7-9 and TRBJ1-1): DTGVSQNPRHKITKRGQNVTFRCDPISEHNRLYWYRQTLGQGPEFLTYFQNEAQLEKSRLLSDRFSAERPKGSFSTLEIQRTEQGDSAMYLCASSLVNRGRPEAFFGQGTRLTVV.

At least ten counts were recorded for this clonotype. The rearrangement uses TRBV12-3 or TRBV12-4 and TRBJ2-4; D call uncertain. This CDR3 spans 15 amino acids. The V and J ends lost 2 bases and 0 bases respectively, with 8 bases between them. The CDR3 spells CASSLLSLAKNIQYF. The CDR3 DNA is TGTGCCAGCAGTTTACTTTCTCTAGCCAAAAACATTCAGTACTTC.

This clonotype appeared many times. J is TRBJ1-1 and V is TRBV6-1; 7 nucleotides line up with TRBD1. The CDR3 covers 13 residues. Unmatched junction bases numbered 6, after V lost 8 bases and J lost 3 bases. Germline lookup yields CDR1 MNHNS and CDR2 SASEGT. This chain's CDR3 is CASRFTGDTEAFF. CDR3 bases: TGTGCCAGCCGATTTACAGGGGACACTGAAGCTTTCTTT.

This clonotype was counted many times. This sequence joins TRBV3-1 and TRBJ2-1; tentative D call: TRBD1 (5 bases). Trimming removed 4 bases from V and 6 bases from J, with 16 bases in between. Germline V gives CDR1 LGHDT, CDR2 YNNKEL (reference sequence). There are 15 residues in the CDR3. CDR3 amino acids: CASSPRMGRRNEQFF. Here the CDR3 DNA reads TGTGCCAGCAGCCCTCGCATGGGGCGGCGCAATGAGCAGTTCTTC.